This T cell receptor (beta chain) derives from a study of T cells after yellow fever vaccination. General study results and limits: Re-detected after boosting: most primary clones, around 97% of CD4 and over 80% of CD8.

The 5'RACE template-switching step produced TCR cDNA and added a universal primer site and UMIs. One entry per CDR3 protein, called by TCRdb with MiXCR from the 5' RACE reads. The sample lists 300,000 or so distinct CDR3 sequences, roughly 13% occurring once. This clonotype showed up many times. Its antigen is undetermined. Germline lookup yields CDR1 SGHRS and CDR2 YFSETQ. The CDR3 is made up of 14 amino acids. V was cut by 3 bases and J by 4 bases, with 14 bases left in between. Source: CD4+ T cells sorted from PBMCs, taken 45 days after the yellow fever booster vaccination. The sequence was obtained from a man younger than 40 who received the YFV17D yellow fever vaccine. The chain joins TRBV5-1 to TRBJ2-7, with a possible D match to TRBD1 (5 bases). For the CDR3, the DNA is TGCGCCAGCAGCTACAGGTTCCCCGATTACGAGCAGTACTTC. Protein: CASSYRFPDYEQYF.